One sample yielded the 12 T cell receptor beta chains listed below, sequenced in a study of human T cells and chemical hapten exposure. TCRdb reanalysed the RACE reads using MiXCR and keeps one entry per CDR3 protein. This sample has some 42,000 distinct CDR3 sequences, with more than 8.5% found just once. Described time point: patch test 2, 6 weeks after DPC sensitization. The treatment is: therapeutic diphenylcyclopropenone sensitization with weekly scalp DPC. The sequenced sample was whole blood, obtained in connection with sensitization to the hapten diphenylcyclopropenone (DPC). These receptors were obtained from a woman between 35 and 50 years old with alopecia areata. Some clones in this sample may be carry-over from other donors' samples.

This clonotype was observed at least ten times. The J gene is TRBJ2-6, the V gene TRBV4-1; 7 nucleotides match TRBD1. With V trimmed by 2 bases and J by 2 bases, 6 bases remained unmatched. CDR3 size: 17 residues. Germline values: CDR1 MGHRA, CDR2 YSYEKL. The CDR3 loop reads CASSQPAQGAGANVLTF. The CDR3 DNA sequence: TGCGCCAGCAGCCAACCCGCCCAGGGGGCTGGGGCCAACGTCCTGACTTTC.

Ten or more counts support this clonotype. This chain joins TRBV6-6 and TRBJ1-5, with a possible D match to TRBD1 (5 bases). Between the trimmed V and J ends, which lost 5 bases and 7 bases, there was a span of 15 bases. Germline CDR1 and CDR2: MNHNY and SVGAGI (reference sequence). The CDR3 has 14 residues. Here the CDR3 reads CASSMTDGGQPQHF. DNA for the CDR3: TGTGCCAGCAGTATGACGGATGGGGGGCAGCCCCAGCATTTT.

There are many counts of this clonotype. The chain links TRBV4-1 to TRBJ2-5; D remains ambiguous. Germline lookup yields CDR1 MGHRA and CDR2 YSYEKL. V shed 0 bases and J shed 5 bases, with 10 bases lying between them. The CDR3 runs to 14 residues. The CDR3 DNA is TGCGCCAGCAGCCAAGATCCTGTTCCTGAGACCCAGTACTTC. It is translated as CASSQDPVPETQYF.

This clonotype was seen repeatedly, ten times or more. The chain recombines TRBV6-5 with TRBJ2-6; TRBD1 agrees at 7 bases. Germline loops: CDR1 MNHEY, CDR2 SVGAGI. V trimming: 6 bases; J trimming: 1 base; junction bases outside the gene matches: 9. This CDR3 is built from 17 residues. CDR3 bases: TGTGCCAGCAGGGAACAGGGGAAGGTATCTGGGGCCAACGTCCTGACTTTC. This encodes CASREQGKVSGANVLTF.

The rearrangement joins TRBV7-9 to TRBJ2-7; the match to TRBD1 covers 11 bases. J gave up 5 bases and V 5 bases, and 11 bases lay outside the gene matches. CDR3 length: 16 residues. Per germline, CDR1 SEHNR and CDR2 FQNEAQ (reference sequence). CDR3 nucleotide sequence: TGTGCCAGCAGCCCCGGGACAGGGGGTTATCGTGACGAGCAGTACTTC. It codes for CASSPGTGGYRDEQYF.

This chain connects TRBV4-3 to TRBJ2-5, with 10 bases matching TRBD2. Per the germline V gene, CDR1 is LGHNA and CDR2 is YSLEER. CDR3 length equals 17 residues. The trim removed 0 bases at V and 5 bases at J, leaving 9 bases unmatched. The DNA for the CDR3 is TGCGCCAGCAGCCAAGAAGCCCAGCGGGGGGGCCTGGAGACCCAGTACTTC. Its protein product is CASSQEAQRGGLETQYF.

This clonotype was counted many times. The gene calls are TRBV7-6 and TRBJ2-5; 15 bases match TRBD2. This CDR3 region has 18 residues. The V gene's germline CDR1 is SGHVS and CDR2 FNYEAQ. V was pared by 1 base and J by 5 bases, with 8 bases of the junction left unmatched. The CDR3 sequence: CASSLVIGLAGGSETQYF. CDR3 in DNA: TGTGCCAGCAGCTTAGTAATTGGACTAGCGGGGGGGTCTGAGACCCAGTACTTC.

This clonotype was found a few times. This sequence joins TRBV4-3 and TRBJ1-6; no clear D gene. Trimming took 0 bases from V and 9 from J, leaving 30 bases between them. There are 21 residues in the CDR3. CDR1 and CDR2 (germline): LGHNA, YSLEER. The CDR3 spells CASSQDQVGGSRVGSGSPLHF. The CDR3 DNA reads TGCGCCAGCAGCCAAGATCAAGTCGGAGGGTCCAGAGTTGGGTCTGGTTCACCCCTCCACTTT.

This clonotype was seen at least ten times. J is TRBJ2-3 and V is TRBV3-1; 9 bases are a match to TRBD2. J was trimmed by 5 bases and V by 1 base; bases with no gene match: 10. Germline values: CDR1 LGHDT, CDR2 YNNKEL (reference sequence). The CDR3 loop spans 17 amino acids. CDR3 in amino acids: CASSQGGWRGGRDTQYF. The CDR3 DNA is TGTGCCAGCAGCCAAGGAGGGTGGCGGGGGGGCCGAGATACGCAGTATTTT.

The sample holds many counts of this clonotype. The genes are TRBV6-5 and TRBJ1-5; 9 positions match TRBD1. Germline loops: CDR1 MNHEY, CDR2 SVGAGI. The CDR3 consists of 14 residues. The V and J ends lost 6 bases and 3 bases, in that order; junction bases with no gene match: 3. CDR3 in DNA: TGTGCCAGCAGCCGGGACAGGGCCAATCAGCCCCAGCATTTT. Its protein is CASSRDRANQPQHF.

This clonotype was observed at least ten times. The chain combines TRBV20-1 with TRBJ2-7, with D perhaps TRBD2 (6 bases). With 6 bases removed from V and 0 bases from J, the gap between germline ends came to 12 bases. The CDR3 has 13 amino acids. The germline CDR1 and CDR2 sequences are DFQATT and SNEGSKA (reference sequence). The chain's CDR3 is CSAPGVSSYEQYF. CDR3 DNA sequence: TGCAGTGCGCCGGGGGTAAGCTCCTACGAGCAGTACTTC.

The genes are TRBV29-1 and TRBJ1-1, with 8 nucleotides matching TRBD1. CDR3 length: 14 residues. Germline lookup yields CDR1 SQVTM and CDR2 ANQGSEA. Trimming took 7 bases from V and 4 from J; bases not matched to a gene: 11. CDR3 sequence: CSANRGRSSTEAFF. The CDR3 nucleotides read TGCAGCGCCAACAGGGGGAGGTCGAGCACTGAAGCTTTCTTT.